These 8 T cell receptor beta chains originate from one sample sequenced in a study of T cell repertoires in cytomegalovirus infection. These receptors have no known antigen. MiXCR, applied by TCRdb to the reads, yields one record per CDR3 protein. The data hold about 770,000 distinct CDR3 sequences, with roughly 28% observed a single time. The sample here was cultured CD8+ T cells from PBMCs, taken from culture after CMV antigen stimulation. The receptors originated from a human donor in good health (CMV status not recorded). Some clones in this sample may be carry-over from other donors' samples.

This clonotype was counted only a few times. This chain connects TRBV7-8 to TRBJ2-3; D is undetermined. Germline CDR1 and CDR2: SGHVS and FQNEAQ. V was trimmed by 2 bases and J by 0 bases, leaving 12 bases between them. This CDR3 has 16 residues. For the CDR3, the DNA is TGTGCCAGCAGCTTACTAAGATTTTCTAGCACAGATACGCAGTATTTT. Translating gives CASSLLRFSSTDTQYF.

The CDR3 loop is CASYMGGGLAKNIQYF. The CDR3 region has the DNA TGTGCCAGCTATATGGGAGGAGGGCTAGCCAAAAACATTCAGTACTTC. The chain joins TRBV6-1 to TRBJ2-4; maybe TRBD2 (6 bases). The CDR3 totals 16 residues. The V end lost 8 bases, the J end lost 0 bases, and 17 bases lay between the germline ends. Germline CDR1 MNHNS, CDR2 SASEGT.

This clonotype was picked up a small number of times. The chain recombines TRBV19 with TRBJ1-1; 8 bases match TRBD1. The germline gives CDR1 LNHDA, CDR2 SQIVND (reference sequence). V shed 3 bases, J shed 0 bases, and the junction held 9 bases outside the gene matches. The CDR3 covers 17 residues. CDR3 region: CASSIRDRGRLNTEAFF. Here the CDR3 DNA reads TGTGCCAGTAGTATCCGAGACAGGGGTCGATTGAACACTGAAGCTTTCTTT.

V and J are TRBV6-2 or TRBV6-3 and TRBJ1-1, with no clear D. The CDR3 is made up of 12 amino acids. The germline V gene encodes CDR1 MNHEY and CDR2 SVGEGT. V lost 5 bases to trimming and J lost 5 bases, with 9 bases between them. CDR3 region: CASSQTPTEAFF. CDR3 bases: TGTGCCAGCAGTCAGACACCTACTGAAGCTTTCTTT.

The rearrangement joins TRBV28 to TRBJ2-3; D is unresolved. V gave up 2 bases and J gave up 0 bases, with 12 bases separating them. The CDR3 runs 16 residues. Looked up from germline, CDR1 is MDHEN and CDR2 is SYDVKM. CDR3 sequence reads: CASSLTNYRSTDTQYF. CDR3 coding DNA: TGTGCCAGCAGTTTAACAAATTACCGGAGCACAGATACGCAGTATTTT.

The gene calls are TRBV6-2 or TRBV6-3 and TRBJ1-1; D possibly corresponds to TRBD1 (6 bases). Germline V gene lookup returns CDR1 MNHEY and CDR2 SVGEGT. Trimming left V 2 bases short and J 2 bases short, with 15 bases between. This CDR3 has 16 residues. The CDR3 spells CASSYPGRGLNTEAFF. CDR3 DNA: TGTGCCAGCAGTTACCCGGGGCGGGGGCTCAACACTGAAGCTTTCTTT.

V usage is TRBV20-1 and J usage is TRBJ1-1; 8 bases are shared with TRBD1. The CDR3 is 15 residues long. J gave up 4 bases and V 5 bases, and 12 bases lay outside the gene matches. Germline V CDR1 and CDR2: DFQATT, SNEGSKA (reference sequence). CDR3 nucleotide sequence: TGCAGTGCTTTTGAATACAGGGGGGGACCCACTGAAGCTTTCTTT. Amino acids: CSAFEYRGGPTEAFF.

This clonotype was detected ten times or more. The rearrangement joins TRBV27 to TRBJ1-5; D possibly corresponds to TRBD1 (6 bases). CDR3 length: 13 amino acids. V lost 6 bases, J lost 4 bases, and 10 bases lay in between. Germline V gene sequence: CDR1 MNHEY, CDR2 SMNVEV (reference sequence). The CDR3 here is CASSPRGNQPQHF. CDR3 nucleotides: TGTGCCAGCAGCCCGAGGGGGAATCAGCCCCAGCATTTT.